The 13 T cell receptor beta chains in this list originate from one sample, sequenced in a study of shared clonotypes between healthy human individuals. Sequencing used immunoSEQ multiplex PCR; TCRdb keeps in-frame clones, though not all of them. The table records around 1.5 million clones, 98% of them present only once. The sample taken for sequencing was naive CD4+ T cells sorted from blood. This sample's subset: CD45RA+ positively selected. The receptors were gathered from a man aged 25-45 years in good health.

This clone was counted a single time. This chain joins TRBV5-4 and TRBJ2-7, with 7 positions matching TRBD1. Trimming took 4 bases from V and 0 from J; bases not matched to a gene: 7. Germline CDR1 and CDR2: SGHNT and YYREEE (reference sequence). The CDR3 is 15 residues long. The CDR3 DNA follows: TGTGCCAGCAGCCACCACAGGGGTCCCTCCTACGAGCAGTACTTC. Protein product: CASSHHRGPSYEQYF.

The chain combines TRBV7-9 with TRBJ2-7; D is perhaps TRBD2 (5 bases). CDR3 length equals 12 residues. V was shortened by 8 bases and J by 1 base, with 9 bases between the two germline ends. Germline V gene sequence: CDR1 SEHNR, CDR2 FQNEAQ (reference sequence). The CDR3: CASGLDSYEQYF. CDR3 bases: TGTGCCAGCGGACTCGATTCCTACGAGCAGTACTTC.

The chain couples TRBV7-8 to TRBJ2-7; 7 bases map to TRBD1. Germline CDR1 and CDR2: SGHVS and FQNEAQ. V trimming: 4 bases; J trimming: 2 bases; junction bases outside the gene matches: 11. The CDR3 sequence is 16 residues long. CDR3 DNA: TGTGCCAGCAGCTACCGACAGGGAAGGACAGCCTACGAGCAGTACTTC. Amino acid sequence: CASSYRQGRTAYEQYF.

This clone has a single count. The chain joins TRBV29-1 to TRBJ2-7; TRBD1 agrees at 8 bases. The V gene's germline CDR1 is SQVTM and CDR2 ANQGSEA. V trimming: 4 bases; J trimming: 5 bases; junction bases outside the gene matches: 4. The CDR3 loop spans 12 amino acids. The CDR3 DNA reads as TGCAGCGTTGGACAGGGGAGGAACGAGCAGTACTTC. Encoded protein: CSVGQGRNEQYF.

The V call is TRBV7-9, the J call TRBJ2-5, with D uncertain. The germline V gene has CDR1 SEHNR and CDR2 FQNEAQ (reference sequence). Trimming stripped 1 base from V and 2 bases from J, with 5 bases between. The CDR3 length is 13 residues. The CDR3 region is CASSLEPQETQYF. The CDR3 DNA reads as TGTGCCAGCAGCTTAGAGCCTCAAGAGACCCAGTACTTC. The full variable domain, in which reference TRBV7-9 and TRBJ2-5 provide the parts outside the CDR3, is DTGVSQNPRHKITKRGQNVTFRCDPISEHNRLYWYRQTLGQGPEFLTYFQNEAQLEKSRLLSDRFSAERPKGSFSTLEIQRTEQGDSAMYLCASSLEPQETQYFGPGTRLLVL.

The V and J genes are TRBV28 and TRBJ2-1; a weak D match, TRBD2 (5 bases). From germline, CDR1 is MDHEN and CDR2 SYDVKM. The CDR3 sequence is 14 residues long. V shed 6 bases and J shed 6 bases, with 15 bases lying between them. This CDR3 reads CASSRSGKPNEQFF. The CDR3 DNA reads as TGTGCCAGCAGCCGCTCCGGGAAGCCCAATGAGCAGTTCTTC.

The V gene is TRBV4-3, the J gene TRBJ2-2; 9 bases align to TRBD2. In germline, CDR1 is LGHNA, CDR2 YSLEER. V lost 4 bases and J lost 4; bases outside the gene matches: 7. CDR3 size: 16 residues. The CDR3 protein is CASSPRGSGGTGELFF. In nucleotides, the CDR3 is TGCGCCAGCAGCCCCCGCGGTAGCGGGGGCACCGGGGAGCTGTTTTTT.

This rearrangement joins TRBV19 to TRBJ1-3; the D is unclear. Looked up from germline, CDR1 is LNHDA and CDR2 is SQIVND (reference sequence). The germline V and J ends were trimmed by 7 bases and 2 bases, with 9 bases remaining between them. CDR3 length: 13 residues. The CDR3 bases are TGTGCCAGTATGTCGTCCGCTGGAAACACCATATATTTT. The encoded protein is CASMSSAGNTIYF.

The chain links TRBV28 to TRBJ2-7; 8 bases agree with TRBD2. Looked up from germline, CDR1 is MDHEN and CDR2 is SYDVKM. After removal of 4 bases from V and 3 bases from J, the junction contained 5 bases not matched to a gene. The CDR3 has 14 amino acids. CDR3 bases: TGTGCCAGCAGTTCTCCGGGGGGGCTCTACGAGCAGTACTTC. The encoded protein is CASSSPGGLYEQYF.

CDR3: CASSLDLGQYYGYTF. The DNA of the CDR3 is TGTGCCAGCAGCTTAGATCTTGGGCAGTACTATGGCTACACCTTC. This chain joins TRBV7-8 and TRBJ1-2; no reliable D call. Germline loops: CDR1 SGHVS, CDR2 FQNEAQ. There are 15 residues in the CDR3. Between the trimmed V and J ends, which lost 1 base and 3 bases, there was a span of 12 bases.

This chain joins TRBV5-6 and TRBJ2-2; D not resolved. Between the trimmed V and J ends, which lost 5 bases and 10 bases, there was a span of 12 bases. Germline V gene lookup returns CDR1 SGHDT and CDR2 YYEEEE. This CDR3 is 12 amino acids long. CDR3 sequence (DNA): TGTGCCAGCAGGGCCGGCCCGTCGGAGCTGTTTTTT. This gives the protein CASRAGPSELFF.

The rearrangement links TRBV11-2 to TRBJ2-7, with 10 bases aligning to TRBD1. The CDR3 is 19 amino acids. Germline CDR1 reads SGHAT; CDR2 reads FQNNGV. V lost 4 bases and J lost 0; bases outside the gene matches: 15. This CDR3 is CASSSSPGQGMEGSYEQYF. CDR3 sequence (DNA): TGTGCCAGCAGCTCAAGCCCGGGACAGGGGATGGAAGGCTCCTACGAGCAGTACTTC.

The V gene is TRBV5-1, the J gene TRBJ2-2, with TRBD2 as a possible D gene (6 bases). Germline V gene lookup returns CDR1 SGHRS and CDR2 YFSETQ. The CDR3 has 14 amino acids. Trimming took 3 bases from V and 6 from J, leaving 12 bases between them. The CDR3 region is CASSYVPGAGELFF. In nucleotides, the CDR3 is TGCGCCAGCAGCTACGTCCCGGGAGCCGGGGAGCTGTTTTTT.